This TCR beta chain emerged from a study of blood T cells in healthy people across ages. Then a second PCR, running roughly 6 to 11 cycles, was carried out with a sample-barcoded 5' primer and a J-beta primer mix. Using its own MiXCR run on the 5' RACE reads, TCRdb lists one record per CDR3 protein. Of 1.5 million to 2 million distinct CDR3 sequences in the sample, approximately 50% were seen once. Study-wide points: Compared with aged donors, long-lived donors showed fewer expanded clones, suggesting selection. The fall in TCR beta diversity per million T cells was roughly linear with age.

Turning to this clonotype: No antigen is known for it.

Germline V gene data show CDR1 as MDHEN and CDR2 as SYDVKM. CDR3 size: 13 residues. With 1 base removed from V and 7 bases from J, the gap between germline ends came to 11 bases. The source material was blood. The J gene is TRBJ2-7, the V gene TRBV28; D unresolved. This TCR was sampled from a woman in her 40s in good health. This CDR3 reads CASSLYVRFEQYF. As DNA, the CDR3 is TGTGCCAGCAGTTTATATGTGAGGTTTGAGCAGTACTTC.